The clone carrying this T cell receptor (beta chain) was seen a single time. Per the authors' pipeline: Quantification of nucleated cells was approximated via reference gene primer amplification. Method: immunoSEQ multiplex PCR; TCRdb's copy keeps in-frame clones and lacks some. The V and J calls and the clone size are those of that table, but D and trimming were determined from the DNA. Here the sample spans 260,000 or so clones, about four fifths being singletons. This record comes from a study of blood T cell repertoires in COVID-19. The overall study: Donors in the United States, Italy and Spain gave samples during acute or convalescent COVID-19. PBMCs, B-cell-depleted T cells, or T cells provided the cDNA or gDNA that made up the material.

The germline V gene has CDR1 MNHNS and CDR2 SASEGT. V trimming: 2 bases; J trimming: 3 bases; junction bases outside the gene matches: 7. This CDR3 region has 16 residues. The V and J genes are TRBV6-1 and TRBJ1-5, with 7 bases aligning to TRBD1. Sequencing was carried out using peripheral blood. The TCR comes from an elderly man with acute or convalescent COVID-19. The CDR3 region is CASSEIRQGNNQPQHF. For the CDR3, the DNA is TGTGCCAGCAGTGAAATACGACAGGGCAACAATCAGCCCCAGCATTTT.